This TCR beta chain was identified in a study of T cell repertoires in cytomegalovirus infection. Study overall: It was the public TCR beta signatures that indicated both CMV infection and matching HLA type. Study-wide results and limits: Dominating the ex vivo response were HLA-C-restricted CMV-specific TCR beta clonotypes.

TCRdb reprocessed the reads with MiXCR, giving one entry per CDR3 protein. There are fewer than 550,000 distinct CDR3 sequences in the sample; roughly 12% occur only once, and around 9.6% lies in the top ten. This clonotype was seen ten or more times. What it binds is not known. Germline V gene data show CDR1 as SGHNT and CDR2 as YENEEA. The V segment lost 5 bases and the J segment 1 base; nucleotides outside the gene matches: 15. CDR3 length equals 18 residues. This receptor was obtained from a human donor in good health (CMV status not recorded). Some clones in this sample may be carry-over from other donors' samples. The rearrangement uses TRBV11-3 and TRBJ1-1; the match to TRBD1 covers 8 bases. Sequenced: PBMCs. CDR3 loop: CASSPVFEDRVSNTEAFF. In DNA form, the CDR3 reads TGTGCCAGCAGCCCCGTTTTTGAGGACAGGGTCTCGAACACTGAAGCTTTCTTT. Complete variable domain (other parts from reference TRBV11-3 and TRBJ1-1): EAGVVQSPRYKIIEKKQPVAFWCNPISGHNTLYWYLQNLGQGPELLIRYENEEAVDDSQLPKDRFSAERLKGVDSTLKIQPAELGDSAVYLCASSPVFEDRVSNTEAFFGQGTRLTVV.